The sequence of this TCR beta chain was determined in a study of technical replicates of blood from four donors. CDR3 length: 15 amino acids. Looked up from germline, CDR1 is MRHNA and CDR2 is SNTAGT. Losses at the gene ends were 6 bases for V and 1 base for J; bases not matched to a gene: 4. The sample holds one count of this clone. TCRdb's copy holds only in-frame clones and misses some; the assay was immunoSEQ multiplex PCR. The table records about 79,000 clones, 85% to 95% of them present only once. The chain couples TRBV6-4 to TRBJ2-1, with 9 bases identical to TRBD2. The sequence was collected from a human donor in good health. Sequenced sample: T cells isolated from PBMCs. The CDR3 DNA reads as TGTGCCAGCAGCCAGAGCGGGAGGTCCTACAATGAGCAGTTCTTC. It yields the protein CASSQSGRSYNEQFF.